This T cell receptor beta chain originates from a study of CD8 T cells in Susac syndrome. FACS enriched CD8+ TEMRA cells, while bulk CD8+ and CD4+ were negatively isolated. Trimming at V came to 0 bases and at J to 6 bases, leaving 14 bases not matched to a gene. The CDR3 has 18 residues. The germline gives CDR1 DFQATT, CDR2 SNEGSKA (reference sequence). Random hexamers were used to reverse transcribe the RNA input (about 0.45 to 1 ug). MiXCR, run by TCRdb on the immunoSEQ multiplex PCR reads, gives a single entry per CDR3 protein. The data show around 62,000 distinct CDR3 sequences, with around nine tenths seen just once and nearly 0.2% held by the top ten.

This sequence originates from a human donor in good health. This chain uses TRBV20-1 with TRBJ2-3; 11 bases agree with TRBD2. Material: CD8+ T cells from PBMCs. This CDR3 is CSARDLSVAGGPWDTQYF. The CDR3 bases are TGCAGTGCTAGAGATCTAAGTGTAGCGGGGGGGCCTTGGGATACGCAGTATTTT.